This passage covers 22 T cell receptor beta chains from one sample sequenced in a study of cytomegalovirus exposure and HLA in healthy donors (dated by TCRdb to the late 2010s). The method was the immunoSEQ multiplex PCR assay. What TCRdb holds here is the immuneACCESS table cut down to in-frame rearrangements. Part of the clones is not present; checked against another copy, under half of the missing clones reflect an unresolved V gene, and the others are unexplained. The sample has a few hundred thousand clones on record, nearly 90% of them singletons. The ten largest account for approximately 0.34% of the sample. What was sequenced was PBMCs. The receptors shown here come from a woman aged 18-29 years in good health and CMV-seronegative.

The table lists this clone with a count of one. The chain is built from TRBV10-3 and TRBJ2-3, with 10 nucleotides matching TRBD1. The germline gives CDR1 ENHRY, CDR2 SYGVKD. The CDR3 runs 15 residues. J gave up 2 bases and V 10 bases, and 9 bases lay outside the gene matches. CDR3 region: CATSAGTGDTDTQYF. As DNA, the CDR3 is TGTGCCACTTCTGCCGGGACAGGGGACACAGATACGCAGTATTTT.

The chain's CDR3 is CASSTQGGHTEAFF. CDR3 sequence (DNA): TGTGCCAGCAGCACACAGGGAGGGCACACTGAAGCTTTCTTT. This sequence joins TRBV28 and TRBJ1-1, with D perhaps matching TRBD1 (6 bases). Germline CDR1 MDHEN, CDR2 SYDVKM. V gave up 6 bases and J gave up 3 bases, with 14 bases separating them. This CDR3 spans 14 amino acids.

The rearrangement joins TRBV6-1 to TRBJ1-6; D is possibly TRBD1 (5 bases). CDR1 is MNHNS and CDR2 is SASEGT in the germline V gene. The CDR3 length is 14 residues. With 4 bases removed from V and 7 bases from J, the gap between germline ends came to 11 bases. As DNA, the CDR3 is TGTGCCAGCAGTGGCGGGACTCTCAATTCACCCCTCCACTTT. Its translation: CASSGGTLNSPLHF.

The V call is TRBV6-5, the J call TRBJ2-7; 7 bases fit TRBD2. The CDR3 is made up of 12 amino acids. Trimming cost V 2 bases and J 5 bases; bases outside gene matches: 0. Germline lookup yields CDR1 MNHEY and CDR2 SVGAGI. CDR3 loop: CASSYAGDEQYF. CDR3 DNA: TGTGCCAGCAGTTACGCGGGGGACGAGCAGTACTTC.

The rearrangement uses TRBV10-3 and TRBJ2-6, with 8 bases identical to TRBD1. Germline V gene lookup returns CDR1 ENHRY and CDR2 SYGVKD. The trim removed 2 bases at V and 4 bases at J, leaving 19 bases unmatched. The CDR3 extends over 21 amino acids. The CDR3 is CAISEEADQGAPFYGANVLTF. The CDR3 DNA is TGTGCCATCAGTGAGGAGGCGGATCAGGGGGCACCTTTTTACGGGGCCAACGTCCTGACTTTC.

The rearrangement links TRBV5-4 to TRBJ1-6; D not resolved. This CDR3 region has 12 residues. The V gene lost 3 bases and the J gene lost 14 bases, with 12 bases spanning the gap. Germline V gene sequence: CDR1 SGHNT, CDR2 YYREEE (reference sequence). Written as DNA, the CDR3 is TGTGCCAGCAGCTCACCTGCGTCGGCCCTCCACTTT. It yields the protein CASSSPASALHF.

The table lists this clone with a count of one. V is TRBV10-3 and J is TRBJ1-5; tentatively, D is TRBD1 (6 bases). V shed 10 bases and J shed 3 bases, with 13 bases lying between them. CDR1 is ENHRY, CDR2 SYGVKD, per germline. CDR3 length equals 13 residues. The CDR3 spells CATLGGPNQPQHF. The CDR3 DNA sequence: TGTGCCACTTTAGGGGGTCCCAATCAGCCCCAGCATTTT.

This clone was detected a few times. The rearrangement links TRBV10-3 to TRBJ1-6; no firm D call. Deletions cut 2 bases from V and 10 bases from J, with 12 bases between. CDR1 ENHRY and CDR2 SYGVKD come from the germline V gene. CDR3 length: 14 amino acids. The CDR3 sequence: CAISEQTLQSPLHF. The CDR3 DNA reads as TGTGCCATCAGTGAGCAAACATTACAATCACCCCTCCACTTT.

The chain links TRBV5-1 to TRBJ1-1, with D unclear. The CDR3 totals 14 residues. Germline lookup yields CDR1 SGHRS and CDR2 YFSETQ. V shed 3 bases and J shed 1 base, with 10 bases lying between them. The CDR3 spells CASSSSSGNTEAFF. In nucleotides, the CDR3 is TGCGCCAGCAGCTCATCTTCAGGGAACACTGAAGCTTTCTTT.

Notes on this clone: A read error may account for a junction end that differs from germline. The chain recombines TRBV7-7 with TRBJ2-5; 10 bases are shared with TRBD1. This CDR3 has 16 residues. Germline V gene sequence: CDR1 SSHAT, CDR2 FNYEAQ (reference sequence). The CDR3 DNA is TGTGCTAGCAGCTTAGGAGGGACAGGGGTCCGAGGGACCCAGTACTTC. It yields the protein CASSLGGTGVRGTQYF.

The chain uses TRBV28 and TRBJ1-5; 9 nucleotides match TRBD1. The CDR3 is made up of 15 amino acids. V shed 4 bases, J shed 6 bases, and the junction held 7 bases outside the gene matches. CDR1 is MDHEN, CDR2 SYDVKM, per germline. CDR3 amino acids: CASSSGQGIGQPQHF. The DNA for the CDR3 is TGTGCCAGCAGTTCGGGACAGGGCATAGGTCAGCCCCAGCATTTT.

The chain has TRBV4-1 and TRBJ2-1; D uncertain. V was clipped by 2 bases and J by 5 bases, with 4 bases between them. The CDR3 extends over 12 amino acids. Germline V lookup: CDR1 MGHRA, CDR2 YSYEKL. The CDR3: CASSQSNNEQFF. CDR3 coding DNA: TGCGCCAGCAGCCAATCCAACAATGAGCAGTTCTTC.

The CDR3 here is CASSKRSRTDTQYF. The CDR3 nucleotides read TGTGCCAGCAGCAAGCGATCACGCACAGATACGCAGTATTTT. This sequence joins TRBV21-1 and TRBJ2-3; the table names TRBD2, a call not compared with the DNA. TRBV21-1 is termed a pseudogene. This CDR3 region has 14 residues.

The CDR3 coding sequence is TGTGCCAGCAGCTTGGCCCGGGTAACGCAGTATTTT. Translation: CASSLARVTQYF. This sequence joins TRBV5-6 and TRBJ2-3, with D unclear. V was trimmed by 0 bases and J by 9 bases, leaving 8 bases between them. The CDR3 is made up of 12 amino acids. Germline V gene lookup returns CDR1 SGHDT and CDR2 YYEEEE.

This clone was seen only once. This chain uses TRBV7-9 with TRBJ2-5; the D is unclear. V lost 1 base and J 0 bases, leaving 15 bases between the germline ends. The CDR3 consists of 17 residues. Germline lookup yields CDR1 SEHNR and CDR2 FQNEAQ (reference sequence). CDR3 sequence: CASSLGAIGEDQETQYF. The CDR3 region has the DNA TGTGCCAGCAGCTTAGGGGCCATCGGCGAAGACCAAGAGACCCAGTACTTC.

The J gene is TRBJ2-7, the V gene TRBV28; the D gene is possibly TRBD2 (6 bases). The V gene lost 8 bases and the J gene lost 0 bases, with 11 bases spanning the gap. The CDR3 contains 13 residues. Germline V gene data show CDR1 as MDHEN and CDR2 as SYDVKM. The CDR3 sequence is CASGRDFSYEQYV. The CDR3 DNA is TGTGCCAGCGGACGGGACTTCTCCTACGAGCAGTACGTC.

The genes are TRBV4-1 and TRBJ2-7; 8 bases are shared with TRBD1. The CDR3 sequence is 13 residues long. V was clipped by 6 bases and J by 2 bases; unmatched bases: 3. Germline V gives CDR1 MGHRA, CDR2 YSYEKL. The CDR3 region is CASRPDRAYEQYF. Written as DNA, the CDR3 is TGCGCCAGCAGACCGGACAGGGCCTACGAGCAGTACTTC.

Written as DNA, the CDR3 is TGCGCCAGCAGCCTAAACTGGGCATACAGCGGGGAGCTGTTTTTT. It is translated as CASSLNWAYSGELFF. The chain recombines TRBV4-1 with TRBJ2-2; no clear D gene. The V and J ends lost 4 bases and 7 bases respectively, with 16 bases between them. CDR1 and CDR2 (germline): MGHRA, YSYEKL. The length of the CDR3 is 15 residues.

The V call is TRBV9, the J call TRBJ1-1; TRBD1 might be the D (6 bases). Germline V gives CDR1 SGDLS, CDR2 YYNGEE. The V end lost 0 bases, the J end lost 9 bases, and 15 bases lay between the germline ends. This CDR3 comprises 14 residues. CDR3 in DNA: TGTGCCAGCAGCGTAGCTGGCGAAGGGGGAAAAGCTTTCTTT. Its protein is CASSVAGEGGKAFF.

The J gene is TRBJ2-5, the V gene TRBV10-2; a possible D gene is TRBD1 (6 bases). The V gene lost 5 bases and the J gene lost 4 bases, with 11 bases spanning the gap. The CDR3 extends over 13 amino acids. The V gene's germline CDR1 is WSHSY and CDR2 SAAADI. The CDR3 DNA reads as TGCGCCAGCAGTCCAGGGGCCCTAGAGACCCAGTACTTC. This sequence encodes CASSPGALETQYF.

V is TRBV19 and J is TRBJ2-1; D may be TRBD2 (6 bases). The CDR3 has 11 residues. V was shortened by 10 bases and J by 8 bases, with 12 bases between the two germline ends. The V gene's germline CDR1 is LNHDA and CDR2 SQIVND (reference sequence). The CDR3 is CATSGGYEQFF. CDR3 bases: TGTGCCACCTCCGGGGGATATGAGCAGTTCTTC. Using reference TRBV19 and TRBJ2-1 for the parts outside the CDR3, the full variable domain is DGGITQSPKYLFRKEGQNVTLSCEQNLNHDAMYWYRQDPGQGLRLIYYSQIVNDFQKGDIAEGYSVSREKKESFPLTVTSAQKNPTAFYLCATSGGYEQFFGPGTRLTVL.

The CDR3 nucleotides read TGCGCCAGCCGGACCAGGGGATCGAACATGAACACTGAAGCTTTCTTT. It encodes CASRTRGSNMNTEAFF. V usage is TRBV10-2 and J usage is TRBJ1-1, with a tentative D call TRBD1 (6 bases). Germline values: CDR1 WSHSY, CDR2 SAAADI. Trimming shortened V by 8 bases and J by 0 bases, and 19 bases separated the two germline ends. This CDR3 spans 16 amino acids.